A selection of T cell receptor beta chains follows, all from one sample in a study of blood T cell repertoires in COVID-19. The method was immunoSEQ multiplex PCR; TCRdb's version includes in-frame clones alone and lacks a portion of them. The sample includes 86,000 or so clones, approximately 82% of them seen just once. Sequencing was done on a sample of peripheral blood. The receptors derive from a woman older than 75 with acute or convalescent COVID-19. Each CDR3 is given with its conserved first and last residue. A D gene is named only where the DNA matches it firmly. Clone sizes are given selectively: once, few, many, or a class where the clone is expanded.

cdr3_aa: CASTPRAGSPLHF
cdr3_nt: TGTGCCAGCACCCCCAGGGCAGGATCACCCCTCCACTTT
clone_size: NA
d_call: NA
v_call: TRBV5-6
j_call: TRBJ1-6
cdr3_length: 13

cdr3_aa: CASSFLQGSNQPQHF
cdr3_nt: TGTGCCAGCAGCTTTCTCCAGGGTAGCAATCAGCCCCAGCATTTT
clone_size: NA
d_call: NA
v_call: TRBV11-2
j_call: TRBJ1-5
cdr3_length: 15

cdr3_aa: CASREAGNKNTEAFF
cdr3_nt: TGTGCCAGCAGAGAGGCGGGAAATAAGAACACTGAAGCTTTCTTT
clone_size: NA
d_call: NA
v_call: TRBV28
j_call: TRBJ1-1
cdr3_length: 15

cdr3_aa: CASKASGIVYEQYF
cdr3_nt: TGTGCCAGCAAGGCTAGCGGGATCGTCTACGAGCAGTACTTC
clone_size: NA
d_call: TRBD2
v_call: TRBV27
j_call: TRBJ2-7
cdr3_length: 14

cdr3_aa: CATSDPNPGGLRYTQYF
cdr3_nt: TGTGCCACCAGTGACCCAAACCCGGGGGGCTTGAGATATACGCAGTATTTT
clone_size: few
d_call: NA
v_call: TRBV24-1
j_call: TRBJ2-3
cdr3_length: 17

cdr3_aa: CASSELTVRTEAFF
cdr3_nt: TGTGCCAGCAGTGAACTAACGGTGCGGACTGAAGCTTTCTTT
clone_size: NA
d_call: NA
v_call: TRBV2
j_call: TRBJ1-1
cdr3_length: 14

cdr3_aa: CASSEFRRGNEQFF
cdr3_nt: TGTGCCAGCAGTGAGTTTCGGCGGGGCAATGAGCAGTTCTTC
clone_size: once
d_call: NA
v_call: TRBV2
j_call: TRBJ2-1
cdr3_length: 14

cdr3_aa: CASSPGGFLLSGNTIYF
cdr3_nt: TGTGCCAGCAGTCCCGGAGGGTTCCTCCTCTCTGGAAACACCATATATTTT
clone_size: NA
d_call: NA
v_call: TRBV28
j_call: TRBJ1-3
cdr3_length: 17

cdr3_aa: CASSSTGGSTEAFF
cdr3_nt: TGTGCCAGCAGTTCCACAGGGGGGAGCACTGAAGCTTTCTTT
clone_size: NA
d_call: TRBD1
v_call: TRBV6-5
j_call: TRBJ1-1
cdr3_length: 14

cdr3_aa: CASSSGGGLRRLEQYF
cdr3_nt: TGTGCCAGCAGCTCGGGAGGGGGCCTCCGAAGGCTCGAGCAGTACTTC
clone_size: NA
d_call: NA
v_call: TRBV9
j_call: TRBJ2-7
cdr3_length: 16

cdr3_aa: CASSQASTSGYEQYF
cdr3_nt: TGTGCCAGCAGCCAAGCTTCGACTAGCGGTTACGAGCAGTACTTC
clone_size: NA
d_call: TRBD2
v_call: TRBV4-2
j_call: TRBJ2-7
cdr3_length: 15

cdr3_aa: CASSQSLHSGGADTQYF
cdr3_nt: TGCGCCAGCAGCCAGTCACTCCATAGCGGGGGGGCCGATACGCAGTATTTT
clone_size: NA
d_call: TRBD2
v_call: TRBV4-1
j_call: TRBJ2-3
cdr3_length: 17

cdr3_aa: CASSFSPTSNEQFF
cdr3_nt: TGCGCCAGCAGCTTCTCTCCAACTAGCAATGAGCAGTTCTTC
clone_size: NA
d_call: NA
v_call: TRBV5-1
j_call: TRBJ2-1
cdr3_length: 14

cdr3_aa: CASSVWDGGAETQYF
cdr3_nt: TGTGCCAGCAGTGTGTGGGACGGGGGAGCGGAGACCCAGTACTTC
clone_size: NA
d_call: NA
v_call: TRBV27
j_call: TRBJ2-5
cdr3_length: 15

cdr3_aa: CASSLSPRDTGELFF
cdr3_nt: TGTGCCAGCAGTTTGTCACCCCGCGACACCGGGGAGCTGTTTTTT
clone_size: few
d_call: NA
v_call: TRBV28
j_call: TRBJ2-2
cdr3_length: 15

cdr3_aa: CASSQERGQWGEQFF
cdr3_nt: TGTGCCAGCAGCCAAGAACGGGGACAATGGGGTGAGCAGTTCTTC
clone_size: NA
d_call: NA
v_call: TRBV14
j_call: TRBJ2-1
cdr3_length: 15

cdr3_aa: CASSLFNSQEPQHF
cdr3_nt: TGTGCCAGCAGCTTGTTCAACAGTCAGGAGCCCCAGCATTTT
clone_size: NA
d_call: NA
v_call: TRBV5-4
j_call: TRBJ1-5
cdr3_length: 14

cdr3_aa: CASSRFKSTIGQGVSEAFF
cdr3_nt: TGTGCCAGCAGTCGATTCAAATCAACTATTGGACAGGGGGTCTCTGAAGCTTTCTTT
clone_size: NA
d_call: TRBD1
v_call: TRBV6-6
j_call: TRBJ1-1
cdr3_length: 19

cdr3_aa: CASSSTDTNSPLHF
cdr3_nt: TGTGCCAGCAGCTCGACGGACACCAATTCACCCCTCCACTTT
clone_size: NA
d_call: NA
v_call: TRBV7-9
j_call: TRBJ1-6
cdr3_length: 14

cdr3_aa: CASRDSGRGPDTQYF
cdr3_nt: TGTGCCAGCAGGGATAGCGGGAGAGGACCAGATACGCAGTATTTT
clone_size: NA
d_call: TRBD2
v_call: TRBV6-5
j_call: TRBJ2-3
cdr3_length: 15

cdr3_aa: CASSLVGLTNTGELFF
cdr3_nt: TGTGCCAGCAGCTTAGTAGGACTAACGAACACCGGGGAGCTGTTTTTT
clone_size: once
d_call: NA
v_call: TRBV7-2
j_call: TRBJ2-2
cdr3_length: 16

cdr3_aa: CASRYGSSDTIYF
cdr3_nt: TGTGCCAGCAGGTACGGGTCATCGGACACCATATATTTT
clone_size: NA
d_call: NA
v_call: TRBV2
j_call: TRBJ1-3
cdr3_length: 13

cdr3_aa: CASSSRTRNTDTQYF
cdr3_nt: TGTGCCAGCAGCTCGAGGACTCGGAACACAGATACGCAGTATTTT
clone_size: NA
d_call: NA
v_call: TRBV5-4
j_call: TRBJ2-3
cdr3_length: 15

cdr3_aa: CASSQTGDQPQHF
cdr3_nt: TGTGCCAGCAGCCAAACAGGGGATCAGCCCCAGCATTTT
clone_size: NA
d_call: TRBD1
v_call: TRBV3-1/TRBV3-2
j_call: TRBJ1-5
cdr3_length: 13

cdr3_aa: CASSLGAGMRGELFF
cdr3_nt: TGTGCCAGCAGCTTAGGGGCAGGGATGCGCGGGGAGCTGTTTTTT
clone_size: NA
d_call: NA
v_call: TRBV11-2
j_call: TRBJ2-2
cdr3_length: 15

cdr3_aa: CASSSRTSQETQYF
cdr3_nt: TGCGCCAGCAGCTCTCGGACTTCGCAAGAGACCCAGTACTTC
clone_size: NA
d_call: NA
v_call: TRBV5-1
j_call: TRBJ2-5
cdr3_length: 14

cdr3_aa: CASSISGVSGANVLTF
cdr3_nt: TGTGCCAGCAGCATTTCCGGGGTCTCTGGGGCCAACGTCCTGACTTTC
clone_size: few
d_call: NA
v_call: TRBV28
j_call: TRBJ2-6
cdr3_length: 16

cdr3_aa: CASSKETRITDTQYF
cdr3_nt: TGTGCCAGCAGCAAAGAGACGAGGATTACAGATACGCAGTATTTT
clone_size: few
d_call: NA
v_call: TRBV6-5
j_call: TRBJ2-3
cdr3_length: 15

cdr3_aa: CASSGAGQVRRQPQHF
cdr3_nt: TGTGCCAGCAGCGGGGCGGGACAGGTGCGTCGACAGCCCCAGCATTTT
clone_size: NA
d_call: TRBD1
v_call: TRBV5-4
j_call: TRBJ1-5
cdr3_length: 16

cdr3_aa: CASSQDRASGTGELFF
cdr3_nt: TGTGCCAGCAGCCAAGATAGGGCTAGCGGGACCGGGGAGCTGTTTTTT
clone_size: NA
d_call: TRBD2
v_call: TRBV4-2
j_call: TRBJ2-2
cdr3_length: 16

cdr3_aa: CASSFAGNTIYF
cdr3_nt: TGTGCCAGTTCCTTCGCTGGAAACACCATATATTTT
clone_size: NA
d_call: NA
v_call: TRBV19
j_call: TRBJ1-3
cdr3_length: 12

cdr3_aa: CASSLTAGMNYEQYF
cdr3_nt: TGCGCCAGCAGCCTCACGGCGGGGATGAACTACGAGCAGTACTTC
clone_size: NA
d_call: NA
v_call: TRBV5-1
j_call: TRBJ2-7
cdr3_length: 15

cdr3_aa: CSASPSGAMNTEAFF
cdr3_nt: TGCAGTGCTAGTCCATCAGGGGCCATGAACACTGAAGCTTTCTTT
clone_size: NA
d_call: NA
v_call: TRBV20-1
j_call: TRBJ1-1
cdr3_length: 15

cdr3_aa: CASTGQASTNTEAFF
cdr3_nt: TGCGCCAGCACGGGACAGGCCTCCACGAACACTGAAGCTTTCTTT
clone_size: NA
d_call: TRBD1
v_call: TRBV5-1
j_call: TRBJ1-1
cdr3_length: 15

cdr3_aa: CASSPPAGVGQFF
cdr3_nt: TGTGCCAGCAGCCCCCCGGCCGGGGTAGGGCAGTTCTTC
clone_size: NA
d_call: NA
v_call: TRBV12-3/TRBV12-4
j_call: TRBJ2-1
cdr3_length: 13

cdr3_aa: CASSVQPGASTDTQYF
cdr3_nt: TGCGCCAGCAGCGTTCAACCAGGGGCTAGCACAGATACGCAGTATTTT
clone_size: NA
d_call: NA
v_call: TRBV5-1
j_call: TRBJ2-3
cdr3_length: 16